The T cell receptor (beta chain) under discussion was sequenced for a study of CD8+CD57+ T cells in acquired aplastic anemia. Study-wide results and limits: Found in both controls and patients were about 30 CD8+ CDR3 sequences.

All sequencing subjects had displayed CD8+CD57+ cell expansion on flow cytometry. Trimming cost V 4 bases and J 8 bases, with 11 bases left between them. The CDR3 length is 12 residues. Germline V gene data show CDR1 as SNHLY and CDR2 as FYNNEI. With respect to this clonotype: The antigen is undetermined.

Genomic DNA constituted the template upon which TCR beta VDJ and CDR3 profiling was performed. TCRdb reanalysed the reads using MiXCR and keeps one entry per CDR3 protein. The sample lists over 150,000 distinct CDR3 sequences, around 50% occurring once. Sequenced input: sorted CD4+, CD8+, or CD8+CD57+ T cells (not recorded which) from PBMCs. This TCR was sampled from a human donor with aplastic anemia. V gene TRBV2 combines with J gene TRBJ1-1, with no clear D. DNA of the CDR3: TGTGCCAGCAGTGGGAGGTCACCCGAAGCTTTCTTT. Its protein is CASSGRSPEAFF.